Listed below are T cell receptor beta chains from one sample, sequenced in a study of CD8+ T cells in alopecia areata. Clones were read by immunoSEQ multiplex PCR, and TCRdb kept only the in-frame ones, dropping some. The sample shows about 120,000 clones, approximately 53% of them seen only once. The sequences come from CD4+ T cells sorted from blood, collected at week 4, from a patient treated with tofacitinib. The receptors were gathered from a human donor with alopecia areata. CDR3s include the opening cysteine and the closing phenylalanine or tryptophan. D genes are given only for firm matches. Rows may omit the clone size; those that give it use once, few, many or a size class.

j_call d_call clone_size v_call cdr3_nt cdr3_aa
TRBJ1-2 TRBD1 NA TRBV29-1 TGCAGCGTTGAAGAGGATGGGACAGGACTCTATGGCTACACCTTC CSVEEDGTGLYGYTF
TRBJ2-1 TRBD1 NA TRBV2 TGTGCCAGCAGGGCTGCCAGGGGGGAGCAGTTCTTC CASRAARGEQFF
TRBJ2-3 NA few TRBV29-1 TGCAGCGTTGGCAGGGGCACAGATACGCAGTATTTT CSVGRGTDTQYF
TRBJ2-4 NA NA TRBV30 TGTGCCTGGAGTGTGGGGCACGCCAAAAACATTCAGTACTTC CAWSVGHAKNIQYF
TRBJ2-5 TRBD2 few TRBV5-1 TGCGCCAGCAGCTTGGTACTAGCGGGAGGGATCGAGACCCAGTACTTC CASSLVLAGGIETQYF
TRBJ2-1 TRBD1 NA TRBV30 TGTGCCTGGATGAGGACAGGGAGTATCAATGAGCAGTTCTTC CAWMRTGSINEQFF
TRBJ1-1 NA NA TRBV10-2 TGCGCCAGCAGTGAGAGGGGGGTGGTCACTGAAGCTTTCTTT CASSERGVVTEAFF
TRBJ2-3 TRBD1 few TRBV19 TGTGCCAGTAGTATGAGGACAGGGAGTATTCGTCCAGATACGCAGTATTTT CASSMRTGSIRPDTQYF
TRBJ1-2 NA NA TRBV6-5 TGTGCCAGCAGTTACTCGGGTCAAGGTTCCTATGGCTACACCTTC CASSYSGQGSYGYTF
TRBJ2-2 NA NA TRBV5-1 TGCGCCAGCAGCTTGGCTCCGGGGGCGAACACCGGGGAGCTGTTTTTT CASSLAPGANTGELFF
TRBJ1-2 NA NA TRBV5-4 TGTGCCAGCAGCCTGAACTTCGGCTACACCTTC CASSLNFGYTF
TRBJ1-2 NA NA TRBV29-1 TGCAGCGTTGATGCAAACTCCCAATATGGCTACACCTTC CSVDANSQYGYTF
TRBJ2-1 TRBD1 NA TRBV29-1 TGCAGCGTTGGACAGGGTTTCTACAATGAGCAGTTCTTC CSVGQGFYNEQFF
TRBJ2-7 NA NA TRBV5-1 TGCGCCAGCAGCCCGGCCCTAGCGAGTAAATACGAGCAGTACTTC CASSPALASKYEQYF
TRBJ2-7 NA few TRBV5-1 TGCGCCAGCATTTCAAGGTGGGGGTCCTACGAGCAGTACTTC CASISRWGSYEQYF
TRBJ1-2 NA NA TRBV30 TGTGCCTGGACGCGGCAGAGTACTAACTATGGCTACACCTTC CAWTRQSTNYGYTF
TRBJ2-4 NA NA TRBV18 TGTGCCAGCTCACTAGGGGCTCCGTCGACCAAAAACATTCAGTACTTC CASSLGAPSTKNIQYF
TRBJ2-7 NA NA TRBV2 TGTGTCCTCGGTGGGATTGAAGAGCAGTACTTC CVLGGIEEQYF
TRBJ2-1 TRBD1 NA TRBV5-1 TGCGCCAGCAGGGGACAGGGGGATGAGCAGTTCTTC CASRGQGDEQFF
TRBJ2-7 TRBD1 NA TRBV6-5 TGTGCCAGCAGTACCTACAGGGGGTTCGGCTACGAGCAGTACTTC CASSTYRGFGYEQYF
TRBJ1-2 TRBD1 few TRBV27 TGTGCCAGCAGTCCCGGACAGGGGGGTCGCTACACCTTC CASSPGQGGRYTF
TRBJ2-3 NA few TRBV30 TGTGCCTGGAGAGGACAGCGTACGCAGTATTTT CAWRGQRTQYF
TRBJ1-1 NA NA TRBV30 TGTGCCTGGAGCCTCAGTAGCAACACTGAAGCTTTCTTT CAWSLSSNTEAFF
TRBJ1-2 TRBD1 NA TRBV30 TGTGCCTGGACCGACCAGGGGGCTGGCTACACCTTC CAWTDQGAGYTF
TRBJ2-1 NA once TRBV30 TGTGCCTACTCGACAGGCTATGCCTACAATGAGCAGTTCTTC CAYSTGYAYNEQFF
TRBJ2-4 NA NA TRBV5-4 TGTGCCAGCAGCTTGGGACCGGACAAAAACATTCAGTACTTC CASSLGPDKNIQYF
TRBJ1-5 TRBD1 NA TRBV5-1 TGCGCCAGCAGCGCCCGGACAGGGCCGGAACAGCCCCAGCATTTT CASSARTGPEQPQHF
TRBJ1-2 NA few TRBV29-1 TGCAGCGTTGAAGGTGAAGGCTATGGCTACACCTTC CSVEGEGYGYTF
TRBJ2-2 NA NA TRBV30 TGTGCCTGGAGTGTAATTTTCGGGGAGCTGTTTTTT CAWSVIFGELFF
TRBJ1-5 NA NA TRBV7-9 TGTGCCAGCAGCTTAGCTACCGCGGTCTCCCTGGACAATCAGCCCCAGCATTTT CASSLATAVSLDNQPQHF
TRBJ1-2 NA NA TRBV9 TGTGCCAGCAGCGGCTATGGCTACACCTTC CASSGYGYTF